The 21 T cell receptor beta chains in this list originate from one sample, sequenced in a study of T cells expressing NK-cell markers. TCRdb re-called the 5' RACE reads and gives one entry per CDR3 protein, without DNA. The repertoire shows about 150,000 distinct CDR3 sequences; the top ten hold around 37%. The sample taken for sequencing was blood T cells: a sorted CD56 or NKG2C T cell subset, CD4+ or CD8+ T cells, or bulk PBMC T cells (not recorded which). These receptors were obtained from a woman in her forties or fifties in good health.

The chain joins TRBV3-1 to TRBJ2-1. Germline V CDR1 and CDR2: LGHDT, YNNKEL (reference sequence). The CDR3 spans 14 residues. CDR3 sequence reads: CASSPVGLSNEQFF.

V and J are TRBV18 and TRBJ2-3; as DNA is missing, the TRBD1 call by TCRdb cannot be tested. This CDR3 contains 16 residues. CDR1 is KGHSH and CDR2 is LQKENI in the germline V gene. CDR3 loop: CASSTVDRDGEDTQYF.

This chain connects TRBV18 to TRBJ1-1. CDR1 is KGHSH, CDR2 LQKENI, per germline. This CDR3 contains 12 residues. This CDR3 is CASSQPRLEAFF.

The V call is TRBV11-2, the J call TRBJ2-1; there is no DNA to check the TCRdb D call of TRBD2. The CDR3 runs 16 residues. From germline, CDR1 is SGHAT and CDR2 FQNNGV. Here the CDR3 reads CASSQSSGPSYNEQFF.

This chain joins TRBV27 and TRBJ1-2; absent DNA, TCRdb's TRBD1 call cannot be checked. CDR3 size: 14 residues. From germline, CDR1 is MNHEY and CDR2 SMNVEV (reference sequence). CDR3 loop: CASRRTGIGYGYTF.

V and J are TRBV6-1 and TRBJ2-1; TCRdb names TRBD2, which stays unverified in the absence of DNA. There are 16 residues in the CDR3. Germline V gene data show CDR1 as MNHNS and CDR2 as SASEGT. The CDR3 spells CASSEVPGSAGNEQFF.

This chain joins TRBV9 and TRBJ2-3; TCRdb names TRBD2, which stays unverified in the absence of DNA. The V gene's germline CDR1 is SGDLS and CDR2 YYNGEE. CDR3 length: 15 residues. The CDR3 sequence is CASSVVGGGTDTQYF.

The V and J genes are TRBV7-9 and TRBJ2-7; TCRdb calls TRBD2, which cannot be checked without DNA. From germline, CDR1 is SEHNR and CDR2 FQNEAQ (reference sequence). This CDR3 comprises 16 residues. CDR3 residues: CASSPRTSGSSYEQYF.

The chain combines TRBV4-1 with TRBJ2-7; TCRdb's D call of TRBD2 is untestable without DNA. This CDR3 comprises 17 residues. Germline CDR1 is MGHRA and CDR2 is YSYEKL. The CDR3: CASSPGTSGLSSYEQYF.

This sequence joins TRBV12-3 or TRBV12-4 and TRBJ2-2. The CDR3 is 13 amino acids. CDR3 residues: CASSSGAAGELFF.

The rearrangement links TRBV20-1 to TRBJ2-2; the TCRdb D gene call, TRBD2, has no DNA to confirm it. Germline assignment: CDR1 DFQATT and CDR2 SNEGSKA (reference sequence). The CDR3 extends over 19 amino acids. This CDR3 reads CSARGSAGGVQSWTGELFF.

The chain links TRBV5-6 to TRBJ2-1; TCRdb picks TRBD1, but there is no DNA to check that call. CDR1 is SGHDT and CDR2 is YYEEEE in the germline V gene. The CDR3 is 14 residues long. The CDR3 region is CASSWDRDSNEQFF.

V gene TRBV5-4 combines with J gene TRBJ2-1; TCRdb selects TRBD1, and the lack of DNA leaves this call unchecked. From germline, CDR1 is SGHNT and CDR2 YYREEE (reference sequence). The CDR3 contains 13 residues. CDR3 sequence: CASSQGPDNEQFF.

This sequence joins TRBV24-1 and TRBJ1-1. The germline V gene encodes CDR1 KGHDR and CDR2 SFDVKD. The CDR3 contains 15 residues. The CDR3 sequence is CATSDFLRWEDEAFF.

The V gene is TRBV18, the J gene TRBJ2-1; with no DNA, the TCRdb D assignment of TRBD2 cannot be verified. There are 14 residues in the CDR3. CDR1 is KGHSH, CDR2 LQKENI, per germline. This CDR3 reads CASSLAGGPREQFF.

The chain joins TRBV11-2 to TRBJ2-7; TCRdb lists TRBD2, though no DNA is available to test this call. The CDR3 is 15 amino acids. The germline gives CDR1 SGHAT, CDR2 FQNNGV. This chain's CDR3 is CASSRSGSLRNEQYF.

The J gene is TRBJ2-3, the V gene TRBV2. This CDR3 spans 13 amino acids. In germline, CDR1 is SNHLY, CDR2 FYNNEI. The CDR3 loop is CASSEAAQDTQYF.

The rearrangement uses TRBV6-5 and TRBJ2-1; TCRdb's D call of TRBD2 is untestable without DNA. Germline values: CDR1 MNHEY, CDR2 SVGAGI. This CDR3 has 12 amino acids. The CDR3: CAASSGSYEQFF.

The chain carries TRBV15 and TRBJ2-1; TCRdb returns TRBD2, unconfirmable since there is no DNA. CDR1 and CDR2 from the germline V gene are LNHNV and YYDKDF (reference sequence). CDR3 length: 13 amino acids. The CDR3 is CATSLPTYNEQFF.

V usage is TRBV4-1 and J usage is TRBJ1-4. Germline V gene data show CDR1 as MGHRA and CDR2 as YSYEKL. The CDR3 sequence is 12 residues long. The CDR3 here is CASSQLQEKLFF.

The V and J genes are TRBV7-9 and TRBJ2-3; with no DNA, the TCRdb D assignment of TRBD1 cannot be verified. There are 15 residues in the CDR3. The germline CDR1 and CDR2 sequences are SEHNR and FQNEAQ (reference sequence). The CDR3 sequence is CSSSVQVAVYDTQYF.